Below are 8 T cell receptor beta chains sequenced from a single sample in a study of response to subunit inactivated influenza vaccine. A single record per CDR3 protein comes from TCRdb applying MiXCR to the RT-PCR reads. The top ten hold approximately 14% of the sample, which has 500,000 to 550,000 distinct CDR3 sequences, roughly 7.9% seen once. The sample in question was PBMCs from blood, obtained around 25 months after vaccination. All receptors derive from a man aged 45 to 70 who received an inactivated influenza vaccine.

In its sample, this clonotype was seen a few times. The J gene is TRBJ2-7, the V gene TRBV15; 7 positions agree with TRBD1. Trimming removed 1 base from V and 1 base from J; junction bases left unmatched: 7. CDR3 length equals 16 residues. From germline, CDR1 is LNHNV and CDR2 YYDKDF (reference sequence). CDR3 residues: CATSRATGEKSYEQYF. The CDR3 nucleotides are TGTGCCACCAGCAGAGCCACAGGGGAGAAGTCCTACGAGCAGTACTTC.

With respect to this clonotype: Germline and junction disagree at one end, which may indicate a read error. The chain combines TRBV20-1 with TRBJ2-5; 13 bases are shared with TRBD2. Germline V gene data show CDR1 as DFQATT and CDR2 as SNEGSKA (reference sequence). The CDR3 spans 16 residues. CDR3 nucleotides: TGCTGTGCTAGAGGAGGACTAGCGGGAGAATTGGAGACCCAGTACTTC. Protein: CCARGGLAGELETQYF.

Ten or more counts support this clonotype. The DNA for the CDR3 is TGCGCCAGCAGCTTGGTGGGGTCTGGACGGGGCCCTCGATCCACTGAAGCTTTCTTT. Translation gives CASSLVGSGRGPRSTEAFF. The chain is built from TRBV5-1 and TRBJ1-1; D might be TRBD1 (5 bases). From germline, CDR1 is SGHRS and CDR2 YFSETQ. With 0 bases removed from V and 4 bases from J, the gap between germline ends came to 25 bases. The CDR3 covers 19 residues. Based on the CDR3 plus reference TRBV5-1 and TRBJ1-1, the full variable domain is KAGVTQTPRYLIKTRGQQVTLSCSPISGHRSVSWYQQTPGQGLQFLFEYFSETQRNKGNFPGRFSGRQFSNSRSEMNVSTLELGDSALYLCASSLVGSGRGPRSTEAFFGQGTRLTVV.

J is TRBJ1-1 and V is TRBV4-3, with a tentative D call TRBD1 (5 bases). Germline loops: CDR1 LGHNA, CDR2 YSLEER. V was pared by 2 bases and J by 0 bases, with 10 bases between. CDR3 length: 15 amino acids. CDR3: CASSQFLGLNTEAFF. Here the CDR3 DNA reads TGCGCCAGCAGCCAATTCTTGGGGCTGAACACTGAAGCTTTCTTT.

This clonotype was detected ten times or more. The chain has TRBV4-1 and TRBJ1-1, with TRBD1 matching over 7 bases. Trimming at V came to 3 bases and at J to 1 base, leaving 5 bases not matched to a gene. Germline assignment: CDR1 MGHRA and CDR2 YSYEKL. The CDR3 contains 15 residues. The CDR3 DNA follows: TGCGCCAGCAGCCAGACAGGGTCGGGGAACACTGAAGCTTTCTTT. Translation: CASSQTGSGNTEAFF.

The chain uses TRBV7-9 and TRBJ2-7; unclear D gene. Germline CDR1 and CDR2: SEHNR and FQNEAQ (reference sequence). This CDR3 comprises 12 residues. Trimming removed 5 bases from V and 3 bases from J, with 8 bases in between. The CDR3 DNA reads as TGTGCCAGCAGCAAGATCGACTACGAGCAGTACTTC. This encodes CASSKIDYEQYF.

The sample holds a few counts of this clonotype. The genes are TRBV5-1 and TRBJ1-1; 11 bases are a match to TRBD1. The CDR3 is 16 amino acids. V dropped 4 bases and J dropped 1; count of bases not matched to a gene: 6. The germline CDR1 and CDR2 sequences are SGHRS and YFSETQ. The CDR3 sequence: CASSPRTGGRNTEAFF. The CDR3 DNA follows: TGCGCCAGCAGCCCTAGGACAGGGGGCAGGAACACTGAAGCTTTCTTT.

The chain uses TRBV9 and TRBJ2-5; D assignment may be TRBD1 or TRBD2 (5 bases each). Germline V gene sequence: CDR1 SGDLS, CDR2 YYNGEE. The CDR3 loop spans 19 amino acids. Trimming cost V 0 bases and J 5 bases, with 26 bases left between them. CDR3 region: CASSVGPSTGRGRGETQYF. The CDR3 DNA reads TGTGCCAGCAGCGTAGGGCCTTCGACGGGTAGGGGACGAGGGGAGACCCAGTACTTC.